This T cell receptor (beta chain) was documented in a study of post-analysis software for immune sequencing data. Study information: Disease trajectories encompassed relapsing-remitting, secondary progressive and progressive-relapsing multiple sclerosis. Study-level results: Samples prepared in the same batch strongly co-clustered by F measure. TRBV segments more frequent in patients than in controls numbered about 5 and included TRBV5-6, TRBV5-1 and TRBV20-1. Multiple sclerosis was associated with a significant reduction in normalized Chao1 diversity relative to controls.

Germline V gene lookup returns CDR1 SQVTM and CDR2 ANQGSEA. This CDR3 has 12 residues. The V and J ends lost 5 bases and 5 bases, in that order; junction bases with no gene match: 4. This clonotype was seen ten or more times. Its antigen is as yet unknown. Included in the TCR beta cDNA libraries were unique molecular identifiers. Researchers reported approximately 500,000 cDNA molecules coming from around 1 to 9.1 million T cells. TCRdb recomputed calls from the PCR reads with MiXCR, one row per CDR3 protein. The sample consists of approximately 730,000 distinct CDR3 sequences, 25% to 30% of them appearing once.

This TCR was recovered from a girl aged 10 to 17 with multiple sclerosis. The chain has TRBV29-1 and TRBJ2-7; 9 nucleotides agree with TRBD1. Sequencing was performed on blood. CDR3 sequence (DNA): TGCAGCGTTACAGGGGGCCGGAACGAGCAGTACTTC. Encoded protein: CSVTGGRNEQYF.